These T cell receptor beta chains were read from a single sample in a study of T cell repertoires in cytomegalovirus infection. Via MiXCR, TCRdb re-called the reads, giving one row per CDR3 protein. This repertoire shows approximately 770,000 distinct CDR3 sequences, about 28% found once; its top ten account for approximately 14%. These receptors are not linked to any known antigen. Here the sequenced sample was cultured CD8+ T cells from PBMCs, taken from culture after CMV antigen stimulation. These receptors all stem from a human donor in good health (CMV status not recorded). Some clones in this sample may be carry-over from other donors' samples. Both conserved end residues are part of each CDR3. A D gene is named only where the DNA matches it firmly. A row's size may be missing; if present it is once, few, many or a size class.

d_gene,v_gene,j_gene,abundance,CDR3aa,CDR3nt
.,TRBV7-3,TRBJ2-1,.,CASSLLLHGNEQFF,TGTGCCAGCAGCTTACTCCTTCATGGGAATGAGCAGTTCTTC
.,TRBV6-5,TRBJ1-2,.,CASSPIQPNYGYTF,TGTGCCAGCAGTCCCATCCAGCCTAACTATGGCTACACCTTC
TRBD2,TRBV28,TRBJ2-1,.,CASSLPTTSGWYNEQFF,TGTGCCAGCAGTTTACCGACCACTAGCGGGTGGTACAATGAGCAGTTCTTC
.,TRBV2,TRBJ1-1,.,CASPSSRVNTEAFF,TGTGCCAGCCCAAGTAGCCGGGTGAACACTGAAGCTTTCTTT
.,TRBV4-1,TRBJ2-1,few,CASSRLVGYNEQFF,TGCGCCAGCAGCCGTCTCGTAGGGTACAATGAGCAGTTCTTC
.,TRBV27,TRBJ1-3,.,CASSLGAAGNTIYF,TGTGCCAGCAGTTTGGGCGCCGCAGGAAACACCATATATTTT
.,TRBV27,TRBJ2-5,.,CASSRTGTHMGETQYF,TGTGCCAGCAGTCGAACCGGGACGCACATGGGGGAGACCCAGTACTTC
TRBD2,TRBV4-1,TRBJ2-1,once,CASSPTVAGVNNEQFF,TGCGCCAGCAGCCCTACGGTTGCGGGGGTGAACAATGAGCAGTTCTTC
.,TRBV12-3/TRBV12-4,TRBJ2-3,few,CASSTRPWGDTQYF,TGTGCCAGCAGTACTCGGCCCTGGGGAGATACGCAGTATTTT
TRBD1,TRBV9,TRBJ1-2,few,CASSAYGTEYGYTF,TGTGCCAGCAGCGCCTATGGGACAGAATATGGCTACACCTTC
TRBD2,TRBV7-8,TRBJ2-5,few,CASTQKPGGETQYF,TGTGCCAGCACCCAAAAGCCGGGGGGGGAGACCCAGTACTTC
.,TRBV3-1,TRBJ1-1,.,CASSPEGFETEAFF,TGTGCCAGCAGCCCCGAAGGGTTCGAGACTGAAGCTTTCTTT
.,TRBV6-1,TRBJ1-1,.,CASSIDSVNTEAFF,TGTGCCAGCAGTATTGACAGCGTGAACACTGAAGCTTTCTTT
.,TRBV27,TRBJ1-2,few,CASSLSAAGVGYTF,TGTGCCAGCAGTTTATCGGCTGCAGGGGTTGGCTACACCTTC
TRBD1,TRBV7-9,TRBJ2-2,few,CASRGQGAATGELFF,TGTGCCAGCAGGGGACAGGGGGCAGCCACCGGGGAGCTGTTTTTT
.,TRBV10-3,TRBJ1-3,few,CAISLPGTGNTIYF,TGTGCCATCAGCTTACCGGGGACTGGAAACACCATATATTTT
.,TRBV27,TRBJ2-7,few,CASSLSRGAYEQYF,TGTGCCAGCAGTTTATCCAGAGGAGCCTACGAGCAGTACTTC
.,TRBV5-1,TRBJ2-7,.,CASSLELNAYEQYF,TGCGCCAGCAGCTTGGAGCTGAACGCCTACGAGCAGTACTTC
TRBD1,TRBV6-2/TRBV6-3,TRBJ2-3,.,CASSWDSKVLYSTDTQYF,TGTGCCAGCAGCTGGGACAGCAAGGTACTTTATAGCACAGATACGCAGTATTTT
TRBD1,TRBV6-2/TRBV6-3,TRBJ2-4,.,CASSYTGRDRGDKNIQYF,TGTGCCAGCAGCTATACCGGGAGGGACAGGGGGGACAAAAACATTCAGTACTTC
.,TRBV4-1,TRBJ1-1,few,CASKEHLNTEAFF,TGCGCCAGCAAGGAACATTTGAACACTGAAGCTTTCTTT
.,TRBV7-2,TRBJ2-5,few,CASSSGDSKRETQYF,TGTGCCAGCAGCTCTGGGGACTCCAAGCGAGAGACCCAGTACTTC
TRBD2,TRBV2,TRBJ2-1,.,CASSERLAGEQFF,TGTGCCAGCAGTGAAAGACTAGCGGGTGAGCAGTTCTTC
TRBD2,TRBV5-4,TRBJ2-1,.,CASSSGERGGVYEQFF,TGTGCCAGCAGCTCCGGGGAGCGGGGGGGCGTCTATGAGCAGTTCTTC
.,TRBV4-1,TRBJ2-1,few,CASSPGMEGNEQFF,TGCGCCAGCAGCCCAGGGATGGAGGGCAATGAGCAGTTCTTC
.,TRBV7-9,TRBJ2-1,.,CASSLSPREQFF,TGTGCCAGCAGCTTAAGTCCACGTGAGCAGTTCTTC
TRBD1,TRBV19,TRBJ1-5,.,CAGRQGNQPQHF,TGTGCCGGCCGACAGGGGAATCAGCCCCAGCATTTT
TRBD1,TRBV7-8,TRBJ2-5,many,CASSTTSGGYLQETQYF,TGTGCCAGCAGTACAACTTCAGGGGGCTACTTACAAGAGACCCAGTACTTC
.,TRBV7-8,TRBJ2-1,few,CASSLTANPYNEQFF,TGTGCCAGCAGCTTAACAGCAAACCCCTACAATGAGCAGTTCTTC
TRBD1,TRBV20-1,TRBJ2-5,.,CSAGHRQGRHETQYF,TGCAGTGCTGGACACCGACAGGGAAGGCATGAGACCCAGTACTTC
.,TRBV7-9,TRBJ1-3,few,CASSLAIPSGNTIYF,TGTGCCAGCAGCTTAGCGATCCCCTCTGGAAACACCATATATTTT
.,TRBV19,TRBJ1-4,few,CASSISLDIATNEKLFF,TGTGCCAGTAGTATTTCCCTTGATATTGCAACTAATGAAAAACTGTTTTTT
.,TRBV4-1,TRBJ2-1,.,CASSQVESREFEQFF,TGCGCCAGCAGCCAAGTTGAGAGTAGGGAGTTTGAGCAGTTCTTC
.,TRBV20-1,TRBJ1-3,many,CSARRRGSGNTIYF,TGCAGTGCTAGGCGGCGAGGGTCTGGAAACACCATATATTTT
.,TRBV4-1,TRBJ1-1,few,CASSQAGLNTEAFF,TGTGCCAGCAGCCAGGCTGGGTTGAACACTGAAGCTTTCTTT
TRBD1,TRBV4-1,TRBJ1-2,.,CASSQAPGQGRIYGYTF,TGCGCCAGCAGCCAAGCACCAGGACAGGGGAGGATCTATGGCTACACCTTC
.,TRBV7-8,TRBJ1-4,.,CASSDRSMGEKLFF,TGTGCCAGCAGCGACCGTAGCATGGGTGAAAAACTGTTTTTT
TRBD2,TRBV6-2/TRBV6-3,TRBJ2-1,many,CASSSLAGGRDDEQFF,TGTGCCAGCAGTTCCCTGGCGGGGGGAAGAGATGATGAGCAGTTCTTC
TRBD1,TRBV27,TRBJ1-5,many,CASSRNAGTGMWQPQHF,TGTGCCAGCAGTCGTAATGCCGGGACAGGGATGTGGCAGCCCCAGCATTTT
.,TRBV6-2/TRBV6-3,TRBJ2-5,.,CASNKGFSWKETQYF,TGTGCCAGCAACAAGGGGTTTTCTTGGAAAGAGACCCAGTACTTC
.,TRBV7-9,TRBJ2-1,many,CASSPRTDYNEQFF,TGTGCCAGCAGCCCCCGCACAGATTACAATGAGCAGTTCTTC
.,TRBV7-2,TRBJ2-1,many,CASSRGTGYNEQFF,TGTGCCAGCAGTCGGGGAACCGGATACAATGAGCAGTTCTTC
.,TRBV7-9,TRBJ1-5,few,CASSFDGYNQPQHF,TGTGCCAGCAGCTTCGACGGATACAATCAGCCCCAGCATTTT
.,TRBV7-8,TRBJ1-3,.,CASSLSGSAGGNTIYF,TGTGCCAGCAGCTTAAGCGGGTCAGCGGGCGGAAACACCATATATTTT
TRBD2,TRBV7-2,TRBJ2-3,many,CASSLVGSGGRTDTQYF,TGTGCCAGCAGCTTAGTCGGATCGGGGGGTCGCACAGATACGCAGTATTTT
TRBD1,TRBV5-8,TRBJ2-2,.,CASSLKGAITGELFF,TGTGCCAGCAGCTTAAAGGGGGCGATCACCGGGGAGCTGTTTTTT
TRBD2,TRBV10-3,TRBJ2-7,.,CATLDPTSGGVWAYEQYF,TGTGCCACCCTAGATCCGACTAGCGGGGGGGTCTGGGCCTATGAGCAGTACTTC
.,TRBV14,TRBJ1-6,.,CASSQDRVAYNSPLHF,TGTGCCAGCAGCCAAGACAGGGTGGCCTATAATTCACCCCTCCACTTT